This entry lists 2 T cell receptor beta chains sequenced from one sample in a study of blood T cell repertoires in COVID-19. The data were produced by immunoSEQ multiplex PCR, yet TCRdb's version contains in-frame clones alone and is incomplete. Of about 33,000 clones listed, 75% to 90% are singletons. Sequencing was done on a sample of peripheral blood. The receptors were gathered from an elderly woman with active or convalescent COVID-19.

The chain joins TRBV18 to TRBJ1-1, with D hard to call. Germline V gives CDR1 KGHSH, CDR2 LQKENI. Trimming took 6 bases from V and 0 from J, leaving 11 bases between them. The CDR3 runs 14 residues. DNA for the CDR3: TGTGCCAGCTCCTTGGAGCATATGAACACTGAAGCTTTCTTT. Its translation is CASSLEHMNTEAFF.

The J gene is TRBJ2-7, the V gene TRBV19; 8 bases align to TRBD1. CDR1 and CDR2 from the germline V gene are LNHDA and SQIVND (reference sequence). This CDR3 is 12 amino acids long. V was clipped by 10 bases and J by 4 bases; unmatched bases: 6. As DNA, the CDR3 is TGTGCCATGATCGGGACAGGATACGAGCAGTACTTC. It encodes CAMIGTGYEQYF.